Listed here are 24 T cell receptor beta chains from one sample, sequenced in a study of T cells in Graves' hyperthyroidism and ophthalmopathy. RNA transcripts yielded amplified TCR beta CDR3 regions. First-round RT-PCR of the TCR CDR3 relied on the HTBI primer set. TCRdb analysed the multiplex PCR reads with MiXCR anew, one entry per CDR3 protein. The repertoire has about 700,000 distinct CDR3 sequences, 13% to 15% of them found once; the top ten carry 10% to 13%. Sequenced sample: blood. All receptors come from a woman aged 18-29 years with Graves' hyperthyroidism.

V is TRBV5-1 and J is TRBJ2-2; no definite D call. The CDR3 is 14 residues long. V shed 2 bases and J shed 4 bases, with 9 bases lying between them. Germline CDR1 is SGHRS and CDR2 is YFSETQ. CDR3 nucleotides: TGCGCCAGCAGCTTTGAAGCGCCCACCGGGGAGCTGTTTTTT. Translated: CASSFEAPTGELFF.

This clonotype came up many times. V gene TRBV2 combines with J gene TRBJ1-1, with TRBD1 matching 7 bases. The CDR3 loop spans 15 amino acids. Germline trimming cut 3 bases from V and 8 bases from J; bases unmatched to any gene: 12. CDR1 and CDR2 (germline): SNHLY, FYNNEI. The CDR3 reads CASSDSETGQVEAFF. The DNA for the CDR3 is TGTGCCAGCAGTGACAGCGAGACCGGACAGGTCGAAGCTTTCTTT.

The table lists this clonotype with a few counts. The chain joins TRBV9 to TRBJ1-2; no clear D. V lost 0 bases and J 7 bases, leaving 7 bases between the germline ends. CDR3 length: 12 residues. CDR1 SGDLS and CDR2 YYNGEE come from the germline V gene. The CDR3: CASSVGRSGYTF. CDR3 coding DNA: TGTGCCAGCAGCGTAGGGCGATCTGGCTACACCTTC.

This clonotype was found a few times. The chain carries TRBV2 and TRBJ2-1; D not resolved. The germline V gene has CDR1 SNHLY and CDR2 FYNNEI. Trimming left V 5 bases short and J 8 bases short, with 16 bases between. This CDR3 contains 14 residues. CDR3 residues: CASSPPASGDEQFF. CDR3 bases: TGTGCCAGCAGTCCCCCGGCTAGTGGGGATGAGCAGTTCTTC. Using reference TRBV2 and TRBJ2-1 for the parts outside the CDR3, the full variable domain is EPEVTQTPSHQVTQMGQEVILRCVPISNHLYFYWYRQILGQKVEFLVSFYNNEISEKSEIFDDQFSVERPDGSNFTLKIRSTKLEDSAMYFCASSPPASGDEQFFGPGTRLTVL.

This clonotype showed up many times. The chain couples TRBV7-9 to TRBJ1-1; D is possibly TRBD1 (5 bases). Germline CDR1 SEHNR, CDR2 FQNEAQ (reference sequence). This CDR3 region has 14 residues. The germline V and J ends were trimmed by 5 bases and 4 bases, with 14 bases remaining between them. CDR3 in DNA: TGTGCCAGCAGCCCCTTTGGGGGGAGCACTGAAGCTTTCTTT. This encodes CASSPFGGSTEAFF.

This clonotype was counted many times. The chain carries TRBV11-2 and TRBJ2-1; TRBD2 matches at 11 bases. The CDR3 has 15 residues. The trim removed 1 base at V and 9 bases at J, leaving 5 bases unmatched. Per germline, CDR1 SGHAT and CDR2 FQNNGV. The CDR3 bases are TGTGCCAGCAGCTTAGTCGGGACTAGCGGTTCTGAGCAGTTCTTC. Protein: CASSLVGTSGSEQFF.

The rearrangement uses TRBV27 and TRBJ2-1; 10 nucleotides match TRBD1. CDR1 and CDR2 (germline): MNHEY, SMNVEV (reference sequence). Unmatched junction bases numbered 7, after V lost 2 bases and J lost 9 bases. This CDR3 has 15 residues. The CDR3, as DNA: TGTGCCAGCAGTTTACTGGGACAGGGGATAGGTGAGCAGTTCTTC. This sequence encodes CASSLLGQGIGEQFF.

This clonotype was counted between two and nine times. The V gene is TRBV15, the J gene TRBJ2-5, with D possibly matching TRBD1 (6 bases). The germline gives CDR1 LNHNV, CDR2 YYDKDF (reference sequence). CDR3 length: 18 residues. V shed 1 base and J shed 4 bases, with 22 bases lying between them. This CDR3 reads CATSRGGLGPRGVETQYF. In DNA form, the CDR3 reads TGTGCCACCAGCAGAGGGGGTCTCGGACCCAGGGGAGTAGAGACCCAGTACTTC.

This clonotype was observed a handful of times. The chain is built from TRBV18 and TRBJ1-1; the D gene is possibly TRBD1 (5 bases). Germline loops: CDR1 KGHSH, CDR2 LQKENI. This CDR3 has 15 residues. Trimming cost V 1 base and J 0 bases, with 9 bases left between them. The CDR3 coding sequence is TGTGCCAGCTCACCACATAAGGGGATGAACACTGAAGCTTTCTTT. Its translation is CASSPHKGMNTEAFF.

The J gene is TRBJ2-1, the V gene TRBV5-1; D is possibly TRBD2 (5 bases). Germline-derived CDR1 and CDR2 are SGHRS and YFSETQ. CDR3 length: 15 residues. V lost 1 base to trimming and J lost 4 bases, with 12 bases between them. CDR3 bases: TGCGCCAGCAGCTTGAGGGTAGCGTCATACAATGAGCAGTTCTTC. Translation gives CASSLRVASYNEQFF.

There are many counts of this clonotype. V usage is TRBV20-1 and J usage is TRBJ2-3; weak D call: TRBD1 (5 bases). The CDR3 length is 18 residues. V was shortened by 1 base and J by 0 bases, with 20 bases between the two germline ends. The germline gives CDR1 DFQATT, CDR2 SNEGSKA (reference sequence). CDR3 amino acids: CSARGVVLGAPSTDTQYF. The CDR3 DNA reads as TGCAGTGCTAGAGGGGTGGTTTTAGGGGCCCCTAGCACAGATACGCAGTATTTT.

This clonotype occurred many times. The gene calls are TRBV11-2 and TRBJ2-5, with 10 positions matching TRBD2. The CDR3 extends over 19 amino acids. The germline V gene has CDR1 SGHAT and CDR2 FQNNGV. With 2 bases clipped from V and 5 bases from J, the junction kept 17 bases outside the gene matches. The CDR3 coding sequence is TGTGCCAGCAGCTTATTCCCCGCGCTAGCGGGAGAGGTAGGGGAGACCCAGTACTTC. Translation gives CASSLFPALAGEVGETQYF.

This clonotype was counted ten times or more. Here the CDR3 DNA reads TGTGCCAGCAGTCTCCTAGCGGGAGGGTCCGAGCAGTACTTC. Translation: CASSLLAGGSEQYF. The chain joins TRBV12-3 or TRBV12-4 to TRBJ2-7; 12 positions agree with TRBD2. CDR3 length: 14 amino acids. V dropped 5 bases and J dropped 6; count of bases not matched to a gene: 5.

The CDR3 DNA reads as TGTGCCAGCAGTCGAGCAGGGATCTCGGGGGGCTACACCTTC. Translation: CASSRAGISGGYTF. V usage is TRBV28 and J usage is TRBJ1-2; the D gene is possibly TRBD1 (5 bases). Trimming shortened V by 5 bases and J by 8 bases, and 18 bases separated the two germline ends. Germline loops: CDR1 MDHEN, CDR2 SYDVKM. This CDR3 has 14 residues.

This clonotype has ten or more counts. The rearrangement joins TRBV20-1 to TRBJ1-1; the D is unclear. V was cut by 0 bases and J by 4 bases, with 6 bases left in between. This CDR3 is 12 amino acids long. Germline CDR1 DFQATT, CDR2 SNEGSKA (reference sequence). CDR3 sequence: CSAREGGTEAFF. In DNA form, the CDR3 reads TGCAGTGCTAGAGAGGGCGGCACTGAAGCTTTCTTT.

This clonotype was seen a handful of times. This chain links TRBV29-1 with TRBJ2-1, with a tentative D call TRBD2 (6 bases). Germline V gene data show CDR1 as SQVTM and CDR2 as ANQGSEA. Between the trimmed V and J ends, which lost 4 bases and 0 bases, there was a span of 10 bases. The CDR3 has 14 amino acids. The CDR3 protein is CSVVRESSYNEQFF. Here the CDR3 DNA reads TGCAGCGTTGTCCGGGAGAGCTCCTACAATGAGCAGTTCTTC.

The chain is built from TRBV30 and TRBJ2-1; 7 nucleotides agree with TRBD1. The CDR3 runs to 13 residues. The V and J ends lost 5 bases and 4 bases, in that order; junction bases with no gene match: 5. The germline gives CDR1 GTSNPN, CDR2 SVGIG (reference sequence). Here the CDR3 reads CAWGGQAYNEQFF. For the CDR3, the DNA is TGTGCCTGGGGTGGACAGGCGTACAATGAGCAGTTCTTC.

This chain links TRBV4-1 with TRBJ1-5; weak D call: TRBD1 (6 bases). Trimming left V 1 base short and J 5 bases short, with 18 bases between. This CDR3 contains 17 residues. Germline V lookup: CDR1 MGHRA, CDR2 YSYEKL. The CDR3 coding sequence is TGCGCCAGCAGCCAAGCCGGGGGGCAAAGGAGAGATCAGCCCCAGCATTTT. Protein: CASSQAGGQRRDQPQHF.

This clonotype was seen ten or more times. The CDR3 loop is CASSLYSGRFGTGELFF. The CDR3 DNA follows: TGTGCCAGCAGTTTATATAGCGGGAGGTTCGGAACCGGGGAGCTGTTTTTT. J is TRBJ2-2 and V is TRBV28; 10 bases line up with TRBD2. Trimming removed 1 base from V and 5 bases from J; junction bases left unmatched: 7. The CDR3 runs to 17 residues. Germline V lookup: CDR1 MDHEN, CDR2 SYDVKM.

This clonotype was seen many times. The chain employs TRBV7-9 and TRBJ1-2; D call uncertain. Germline V gene data show CDR1 as SEHNR and CDR2 as FQNEAQ (reference sequence). V was cut by 3 bases and J by 5 bases, with 10 bases left in between. There are 13 residues in the CDR3. The CDR3 region is CASSFVETYGYTF. Here the CDR3 DNA reads TGTGCCAGCAGCTTCGTGGAAACGTATGGCTACACCTTC.

J is TRBJ2-1 and V is TRBV5-4; D possibly uses TRBD1 or TRBD2 (6 bases each). V gave up 0 bases and J gave up 7 bases, with 14 bases separating them. Per germline, CDR1 SGHNT and CDR2 YYREEE (reference sequence). The CDR3 extends over 15 amino acids. The CDR3 sequence is CASSLDWGAGNEQFF. The CDR3 DNA reads TGTGCCAGCAGCTTGGATTGGGGGGCGGGGAATGAGCAGTTCTTC.

Ten or more counts support this clonotype. The rearrangement links TRBV29-1 to TRBJ2-7; the match to TRBD2 covers 11 bases. V dropped 4 bases and J dropped 3; count of bases not matched to a gene: 11. The CDR3 runs 16 residues. The germline V gene has CDR1 SQVTM and CDR2 ANQGSEA. CDR3 in amino acids: CSVVRGGGTSGYEQYF. The CDR3 DNA reads as TGCAGCGTTGTAAGAGGTGGCGGGACTAGCGGCTACGAGCAGTACTTC.

The rearrangement links TRBV28 to TRBJ1-2; D gene ambiguous. The CDR3 length is 12 residues. The V end lost 4 bases, the J end lost 4 bases, and 7 bases lay between the germline ends. The germline V gene encodes CDR1 MDHEN and CDR2 SYDVKM. The CDR3 DNA follows: TGTGCCAGCAGTTCCTCTCTCTATGGCTACACCTTC. Residues: CASSSSLYGYTF.

This clonotype was seen at least ten times. This chain links TRBV7-9 with TRBJ1-3; weak D call: TRBD1 (5 bases). This CDR3 comprises 15 residues. Germline assignment: CDR1 SEHNR and CDR2 FQNEAQ (reference sequence). The V end lost 5 bases, the J end lost 1 base, and 12 bases lay between the germline ends. CDR3 sequence (DNA): TGTGCCAGCAGCACCCCGGGACGGTCTGGAAACACCATATATTTT. The encoded protein is CASSTPGRSGNTIYF.